Sequencing of this T cell receptor beta chain was carried out in a study of CD8+ T cells in alopecia areata. This clone was observed once. Other DNA sequences in the same sample also yield this CDR3. Following RNA extraction, reverse transcription yielded cDNA that acted as the sequencing template. The assay was immunoSEQ multiplex PCR, and TCRdb's table has in-frame clones only and misses some. Among some 51,000 clones listed, around 96% were seen once. The CDR3 is 11 amino acids. Between the trimmed V and J ends, which lost 4 bases and 5 bases, there was a span of 5 bases. The germline CDR1 and CDR2 sequences are ENHRY and SYGVKD.

V and J are TRBV10-3 and TRBJ2-5, with D tentatively TRBD2 (5 bases). This receptor was identified in a human donor with alopecia areata. This sample comprised CD8+ T cells sorted from blood, obtained at week 0. CDR3 in amino acids: CAISGGETQYF. For the CDR3, the DNA is TGTGCCATCAGTGGAGGGGAGACCCAGTACTTC.